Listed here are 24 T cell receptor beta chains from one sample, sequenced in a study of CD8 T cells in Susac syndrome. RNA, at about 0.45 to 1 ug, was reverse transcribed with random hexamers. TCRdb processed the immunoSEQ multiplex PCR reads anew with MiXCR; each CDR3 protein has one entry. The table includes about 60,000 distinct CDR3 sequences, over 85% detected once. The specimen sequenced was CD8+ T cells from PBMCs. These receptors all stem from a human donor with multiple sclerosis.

CDR3 region: CSAREVGLAGGPADTQYF. In DNA form, the CDR3 reads TGCAGTGCTAGAGAGGTAGGGCTAGCGGGGGGGCCTGCAGATACGCAGTATTTT. V and J are TRBV20-1 and TRBJ2-3; 12 bases match TRBD2. The CDR3 is 18 amino acids. Losses at the gene ends were 0 bases for V and 4 bases for J; bases not matched to a gene: 11. Germline CDR1 DFQATT, CDR2 SNEGSKA (reference sequence).

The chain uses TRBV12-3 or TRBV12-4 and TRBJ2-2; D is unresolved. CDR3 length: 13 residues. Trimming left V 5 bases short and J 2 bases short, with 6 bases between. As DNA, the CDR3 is TGTGCCAGCAGTCCCCAAAACACCGGGGAGCTGTTTTTT. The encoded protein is CASSPQNTGELFF.

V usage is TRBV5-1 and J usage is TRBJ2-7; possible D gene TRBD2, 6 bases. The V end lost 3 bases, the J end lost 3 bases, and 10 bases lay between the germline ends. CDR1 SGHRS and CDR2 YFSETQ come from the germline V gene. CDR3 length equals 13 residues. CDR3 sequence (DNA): TGCGCCAGCAGCTGGGACTTTGGCTACGAGCAGTACTTC. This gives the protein CASSWDFGYEQYF.

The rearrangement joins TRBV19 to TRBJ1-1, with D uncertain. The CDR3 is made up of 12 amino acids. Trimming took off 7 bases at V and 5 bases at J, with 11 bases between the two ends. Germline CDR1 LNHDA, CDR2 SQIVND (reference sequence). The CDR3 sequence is CASTSTPTEAFF. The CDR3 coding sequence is TGTGCCAGTACTTCCACCCCTACTGAAGCTTTCTTT.

CDR3 DNA: TGTGCCAGCAGCGTAGATGACGGGCCCCGGCTGCTGTTTTTT. Residues: CASSVDDGPRLLFF. The chain recombines TRBV9 with TRBJ2-2; no reliable D call. Germline V lookup: CDR1 SGDLS, CDR2 YYNGEE. Trimming shortened V by 0 bases and J by 13 bases, and 16 bases separated the two germline ends. The CDR3 runs 14 residues.

The CDR3 sequence: CASSQVGNEQFF. For the CDR3, the DNA is TGCGCCAGCAGCCAAGTCGGCAATGAGCAGTTCTTC. V gene TRBV4-1 combines with J gene TRBJ2-1; no definite D call. V was clipped by 1 base and J by 6 bases, with 4 bases between them. This CDR3 is built from 12 residues. Per the germline V gene, CDR1 is MGHRA and CDR2 is YSYEKL.

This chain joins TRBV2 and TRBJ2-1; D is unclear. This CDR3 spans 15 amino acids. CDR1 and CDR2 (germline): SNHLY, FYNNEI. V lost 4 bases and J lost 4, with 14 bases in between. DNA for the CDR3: TGTGCCAGCAGTGGTATTTCTCAAGCATACAATGAGCAGTTCTTC. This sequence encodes CASSGISQAYNEQFF.

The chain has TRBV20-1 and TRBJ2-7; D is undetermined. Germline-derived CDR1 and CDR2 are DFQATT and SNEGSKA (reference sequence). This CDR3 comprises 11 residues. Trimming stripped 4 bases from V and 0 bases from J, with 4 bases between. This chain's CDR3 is CSAKDSYEQYF. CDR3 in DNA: TGCAGTGCTAAGGACTCCTACGAGCAGTACTTC.

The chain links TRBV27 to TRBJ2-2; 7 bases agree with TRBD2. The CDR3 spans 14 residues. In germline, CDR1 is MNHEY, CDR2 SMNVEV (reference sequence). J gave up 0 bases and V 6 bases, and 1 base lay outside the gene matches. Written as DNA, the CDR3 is TGTGCCAGCAGAGCGGGGTCGAACACCGGGGAGCTGTTTTTT. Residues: CASRAGSNTGELFF.

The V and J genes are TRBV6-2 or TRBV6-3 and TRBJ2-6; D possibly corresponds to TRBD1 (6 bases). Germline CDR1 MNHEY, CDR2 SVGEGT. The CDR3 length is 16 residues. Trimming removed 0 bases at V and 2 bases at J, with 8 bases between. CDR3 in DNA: TGTGCCAGCAGTTACTCGCCAGGGGCTGGGGCCAACGTCCTGACTTTC. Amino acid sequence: CASSYSPGAGANVLTF.

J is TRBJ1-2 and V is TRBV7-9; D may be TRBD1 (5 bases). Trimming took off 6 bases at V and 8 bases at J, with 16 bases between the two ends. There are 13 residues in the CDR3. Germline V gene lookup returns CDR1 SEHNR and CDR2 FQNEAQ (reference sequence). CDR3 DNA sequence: TGTGCCAGCAGAGGGGCAGGGACGGGCGGCTACACCTTC. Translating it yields CASRGAGTGGYTF.

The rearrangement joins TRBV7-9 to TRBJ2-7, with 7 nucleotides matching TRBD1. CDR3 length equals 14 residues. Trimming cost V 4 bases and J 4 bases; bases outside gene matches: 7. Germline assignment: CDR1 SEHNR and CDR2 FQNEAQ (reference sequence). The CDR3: CASSSGTEIYEQYF. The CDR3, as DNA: TGTGCCAGCAGCTCTGGGACAGAGATATACGAGCAGTACTTC.

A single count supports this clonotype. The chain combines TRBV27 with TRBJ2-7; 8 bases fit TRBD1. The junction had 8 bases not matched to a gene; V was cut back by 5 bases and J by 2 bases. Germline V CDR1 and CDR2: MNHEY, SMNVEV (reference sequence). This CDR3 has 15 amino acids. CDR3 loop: CASSPNDRGPYEQYF. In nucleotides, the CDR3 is TGTGCCAGCAGTCCGAACGACAGGGGCCCCTACGAGCAGTACTTC.

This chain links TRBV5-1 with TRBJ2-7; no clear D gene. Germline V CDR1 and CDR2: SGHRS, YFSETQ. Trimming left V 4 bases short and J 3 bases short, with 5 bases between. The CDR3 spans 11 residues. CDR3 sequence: CASSAHYEQYF. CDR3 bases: TGCGCCAGCAGCGCCCACTACGAGCAGTACTTC.

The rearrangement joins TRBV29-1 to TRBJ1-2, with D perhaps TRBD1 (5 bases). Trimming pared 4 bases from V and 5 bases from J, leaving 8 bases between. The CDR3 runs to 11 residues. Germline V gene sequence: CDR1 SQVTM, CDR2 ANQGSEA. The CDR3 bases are TGCAGCGTTGTCGAGGGGTATGGCTACACCTTC. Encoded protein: CSVVEGYGYTF.

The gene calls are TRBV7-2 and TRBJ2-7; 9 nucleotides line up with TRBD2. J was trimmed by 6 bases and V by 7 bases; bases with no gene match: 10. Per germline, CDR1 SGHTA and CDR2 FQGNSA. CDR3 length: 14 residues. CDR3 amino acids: CASTIEAGGLEQYF. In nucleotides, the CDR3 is TGTGCCAGCACCATCGAAGCGGGGGGTCTCGAGCAGTACTTC.

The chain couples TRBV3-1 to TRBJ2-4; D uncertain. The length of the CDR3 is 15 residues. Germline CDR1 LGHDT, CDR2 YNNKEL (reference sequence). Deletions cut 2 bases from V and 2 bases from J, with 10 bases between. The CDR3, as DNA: TGTGCCAGCAGCCAAATCAGTGCGCCCAAAAACATTCAGTACTTC. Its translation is CASSQISAPKNIQYF.

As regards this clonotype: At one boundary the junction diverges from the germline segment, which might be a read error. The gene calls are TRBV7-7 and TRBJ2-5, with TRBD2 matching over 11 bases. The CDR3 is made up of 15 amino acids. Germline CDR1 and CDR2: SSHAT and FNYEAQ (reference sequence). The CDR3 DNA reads TGTGCTAGCAGCTTATCGACTAGCGGGAAAGAGACCCAGTACTTC. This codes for CASSLSTSGKETQYF. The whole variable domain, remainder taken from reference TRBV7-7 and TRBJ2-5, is GAGVSQSPRYKVTKRGQDVTLRCDPISSHATLYWYQQALGQGPEFLTYFNYEAQPDKSGLPSDRFSAERPEGSISTLTIQRTEQRDSAMYRCASSLSTSGKETQYFGPGTRLLVL.

The CDR3 region is CSARYLPDPDSPIAKNIQYF. The CDR3 DNA reads as TGCAGTGCCCGCTACCTACCTGACCCCGACAGTCCTATAGCCAAAAACATTCAGTACTTC. This chain connects TRBV20-1 to TRBJ2-4; a possible D gene is TRBD1 (5 bases). There are 20 residues in the CDR3. Germline V gene data show CDR1 as DFQATT and CDR2 as SNEGSKA (reference sequence). V lost 6 bases to trimming and J lost 0 bases, with 30 bases between them.

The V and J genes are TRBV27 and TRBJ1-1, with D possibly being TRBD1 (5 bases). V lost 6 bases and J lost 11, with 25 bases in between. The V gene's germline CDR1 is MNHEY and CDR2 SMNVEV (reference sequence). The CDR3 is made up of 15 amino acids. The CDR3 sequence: CASSRDPGRGAEAFF. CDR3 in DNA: TGTGCCAGCAGCCGTGACCCGGGGCGCGGGGCAGAGGCTTTCTTT.

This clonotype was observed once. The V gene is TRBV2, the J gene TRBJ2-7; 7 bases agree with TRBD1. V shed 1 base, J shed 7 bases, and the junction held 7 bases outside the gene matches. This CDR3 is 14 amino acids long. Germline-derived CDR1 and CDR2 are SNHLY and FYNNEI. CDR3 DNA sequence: TGTGCCAGCAGTGAAGGGCAGGGGGAAAGGGAGCAGTACTTC. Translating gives CASSEGQGEREQYF. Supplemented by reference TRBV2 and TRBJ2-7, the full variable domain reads EPEVTQTPSHQVTQMGQEVILRCVPISNHLYFYWYRQILGQKVEFLVSFYNNEISEKSEIFDDQFSVERPDGSNFTLKIRSTKLEDSAMYFCASSEGQGEREQYFGPGTRLTVT.

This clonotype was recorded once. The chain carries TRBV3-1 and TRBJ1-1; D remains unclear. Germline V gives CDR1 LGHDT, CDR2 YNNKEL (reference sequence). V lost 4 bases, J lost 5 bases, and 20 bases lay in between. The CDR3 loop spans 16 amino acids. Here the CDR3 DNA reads TGTGCCAGCAGCCCCGCCCCGGGAGGAGGAAGAACTGAAGCTTTCTTT. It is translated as CASSPAPGGGRTEAFF.

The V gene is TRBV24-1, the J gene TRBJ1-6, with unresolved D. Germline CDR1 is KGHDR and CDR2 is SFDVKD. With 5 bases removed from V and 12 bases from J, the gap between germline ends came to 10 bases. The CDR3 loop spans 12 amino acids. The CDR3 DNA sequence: TGTGCCACCAGTGGGGCCGCGGGACCCCTCCACTTT. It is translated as CATSGAAGPLHF.

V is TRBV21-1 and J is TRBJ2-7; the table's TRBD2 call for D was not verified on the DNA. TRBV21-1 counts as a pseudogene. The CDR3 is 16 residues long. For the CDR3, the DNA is TGTGCCAGCAATACTCCGGGACTCCGTCCCTCCTACGAGCAGTACTTC. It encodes CASNTPGLRPSYEQYF.